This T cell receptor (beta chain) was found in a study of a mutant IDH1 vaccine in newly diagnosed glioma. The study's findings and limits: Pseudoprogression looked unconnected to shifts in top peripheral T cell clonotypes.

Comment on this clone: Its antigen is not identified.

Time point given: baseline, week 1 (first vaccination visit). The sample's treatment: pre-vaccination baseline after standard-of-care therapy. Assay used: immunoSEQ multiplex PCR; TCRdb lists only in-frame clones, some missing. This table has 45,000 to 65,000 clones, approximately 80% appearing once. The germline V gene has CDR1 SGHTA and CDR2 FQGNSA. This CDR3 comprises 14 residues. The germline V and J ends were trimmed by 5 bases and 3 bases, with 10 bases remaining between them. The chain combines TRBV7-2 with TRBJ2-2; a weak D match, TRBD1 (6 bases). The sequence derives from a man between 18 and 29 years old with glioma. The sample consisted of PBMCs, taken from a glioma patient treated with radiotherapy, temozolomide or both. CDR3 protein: CASSPRQDTGELFF. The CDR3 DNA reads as TGTGCCAGCAGCCCTCGACAGGACACCGGGGAGCTGTTTTTT. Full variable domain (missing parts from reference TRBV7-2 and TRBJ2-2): GAGVSQSPSNKVTEKGKDVELRCDPISGHTALYWYRQSLGQGLEFLIYFQGNSAPDKSGLPSDRFSAERTGGSVSTLTIQRTQQEDSAVYLCASSPRQDTGELFFGEGSRLTVL.